A selection of T cell receptor beta chains follows, all from one sample in a study of pediatric ulcerative colitis. Data came from immunoSEQ multiplex PCR; TCRdb stores just in-frame clones and leaves some out. The repertoire holds about 36,000 clones, with 70% to 90% as singletons. The sequenced material came from blood. The source of these receptors is a girl between 5 and 17 years old with moderate ulcerative colitis. CDR3s include the opening cysteine and the closing phenylalanine or tryptophan.

V: TRBV11-2
J: TRBJ2-1
CDR3: CASRPGLSSYNEQFF

V: TRBV4-1
J: TRBJ2-5
CDR3: CASSQAASSSQETQYF

V: TRBV10-3
J: TRBJ1-4
CDR3: CASKTGRNEKLFF

V: TRBV4-1
J: TRBJ1-1
CDR3: CASSHVDRDNTEAFF

V: TRBV5-4
J: TRBJ2-2
CDR3: CASSPGTGGTGELFF

V: TRBV2
J: TRBJ1-5
CDR3: CASSSTTGANQPQHF

V: TRBV5-6
J: TRBJ2-2
CDR3: CASSKTARYGELFF

V: TRBV27
J: TRBJ2-5
CDR3: CASSYGIQETQYF

V: TRBV5-1
J: TRBJ1-2
CDR3: CASSTNLGGAGYGYTF

V: TRBV4-1
J: TRBJ2-5
CDR3: CASSQPGLAHQETQYF

V: TRBV11-2
J: TRBJ2-7
CDR3: CASSLDVRRQRVSYEQYF

V: TRBV19
J: TRBJ1-2
CDR3: CASSRVQYYGYTF

V: TRBV28
J: TRBJ2-1
CDR3: CASSLTGNEQFF

V: TRBV18
J: TRBJ2-7
CDR3: CASSLNSGRATYEQYF

V: TRBV7-2
J: TRBJ2-1
CDR3: CASSLRNEQFF

V: TRBV7-9
J: TRBJ1-1
CDR3: CASSLSMDTEAFF

V: TRBV30
J: TRBJ2-3
CDR3: CAWMPSRYTQYF

V: TRBV19
J: TRBJ2-3
CDR3: CASSREGGTDTQYF

V: TRBV6-1
J: TRBJ2-7
CDR3: CASSVWGTTYEQYF

V: TRBV10-2
J: TRBJ2-3
CDR3: CASSDLSTDTQYF